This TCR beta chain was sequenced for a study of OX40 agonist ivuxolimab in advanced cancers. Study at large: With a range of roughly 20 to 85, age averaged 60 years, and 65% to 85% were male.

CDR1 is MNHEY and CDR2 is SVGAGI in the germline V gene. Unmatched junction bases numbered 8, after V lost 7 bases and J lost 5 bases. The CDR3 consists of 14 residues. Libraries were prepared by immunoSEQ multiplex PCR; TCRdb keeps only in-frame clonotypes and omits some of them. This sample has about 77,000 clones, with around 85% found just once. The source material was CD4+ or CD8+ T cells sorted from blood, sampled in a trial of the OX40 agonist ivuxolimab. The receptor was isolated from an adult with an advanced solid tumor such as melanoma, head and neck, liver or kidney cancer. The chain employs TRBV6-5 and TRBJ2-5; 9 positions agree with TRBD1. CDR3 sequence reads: CASNPTGGGETQYF. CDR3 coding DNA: TGTGCCAGCAACCCAACAGGGGGCGGGGAGACCCAGTACTTC.